This T cell receptor beta chain was sequenced for a study of shared clonotypes between healthy human individuals. Study in general: Donors, aged 18 to 49, were a couple of women and a few men. Notes on the study in general: With few donors, the genetic and exposure-history diversity represented was limited.

A word on this clone: The antigen is unknown. The same CDR3 can be traced to other DNA sequences in this sample.

The CDR3 length is 13 residues. Trimming removed 1 base from V and 4 bases from J, with 7 bases in between. Germline assignment: CDR1 SGHRS and CDR2 YFSETQ. Sequencing was performed with immunoSEQ multiplex PCR; in TCRdb, only in-frame clones are kept and a portion is missing. Of roughly 2 million clones listed, roughly 94% are singletons. This chain connects TRBV5-1 to TRBJ2-3, with a weak D call TRBD1 (6 bases). Sequencing was done on a sample of naive CD4+ T cells sorted from blood. The subset was: CD45RA+ positively selected. The sequence was obtained from a man aged 18 to 29 in good health. DNA of the CDR3: TGCGCCAGCAGCTTGTCAGGGGCAGATACGCAGTATTTT. Translation gives CASSLSGADTQYF.